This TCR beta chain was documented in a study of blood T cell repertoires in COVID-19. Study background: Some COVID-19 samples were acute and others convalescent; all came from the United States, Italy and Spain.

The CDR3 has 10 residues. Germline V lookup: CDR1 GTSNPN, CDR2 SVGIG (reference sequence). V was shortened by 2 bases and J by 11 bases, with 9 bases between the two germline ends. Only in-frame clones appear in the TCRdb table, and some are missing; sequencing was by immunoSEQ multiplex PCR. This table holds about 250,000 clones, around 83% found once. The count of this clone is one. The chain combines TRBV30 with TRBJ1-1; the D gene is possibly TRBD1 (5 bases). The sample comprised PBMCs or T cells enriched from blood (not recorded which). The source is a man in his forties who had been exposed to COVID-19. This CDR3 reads CAWSQGGAFF. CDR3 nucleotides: TGTGCCTGGAGTCAGGGAGGGGCTTTCTTT.